This T cell receptor beta chain derives from a study of blood T cells in healthy people across ages. Study-level results: TCR beta diversity, measured per million T cells, fell in a roughly linear way with age.

The CDR3 loop spans 13 amino acids. Germline V gene sequence: CDR1 MNHEY, CDR2 SVGAGI. A second PCR of 7 to 11 cycles used a sample-barcoded 5' primer and a J-beta primer mix. Every single cDNA molecule received a tag from a template-switch adaptor with 12 random nucleotides. MiXCR, run by TCRdb on the 5' RACE reads, gives a single entry per CDR3 protein. Of roughly 1.5 million distinct CDR3 sequences listed, approximately 43% are singletons. For this clonotype: What it binds is not known.

The chain carries TRBV6-5 and TRBJ2-5; D not resolved. The DNA matches TRBJ2-7 better at its end, which makes the J call doubtful. The TCR originated in a woman between 18 and 29 years old in good health. Specimen: blood. The CDR3 region is CASSALLSDEQYF. As DNA, the CDR3 is TGTGCCAGCAGTGCACTCCTGTCGGACGAGCAGTACTTC.